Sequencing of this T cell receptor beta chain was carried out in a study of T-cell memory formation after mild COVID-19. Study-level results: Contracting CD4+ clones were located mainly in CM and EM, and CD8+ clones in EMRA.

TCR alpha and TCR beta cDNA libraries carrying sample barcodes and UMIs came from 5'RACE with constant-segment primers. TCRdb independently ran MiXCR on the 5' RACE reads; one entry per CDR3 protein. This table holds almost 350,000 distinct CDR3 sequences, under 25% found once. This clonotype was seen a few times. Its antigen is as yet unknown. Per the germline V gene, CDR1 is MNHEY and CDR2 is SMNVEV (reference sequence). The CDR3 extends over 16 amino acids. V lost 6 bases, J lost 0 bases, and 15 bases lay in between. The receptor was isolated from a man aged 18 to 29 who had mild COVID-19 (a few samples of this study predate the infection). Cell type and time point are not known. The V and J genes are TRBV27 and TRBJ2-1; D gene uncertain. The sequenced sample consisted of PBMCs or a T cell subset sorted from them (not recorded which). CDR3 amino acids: CASRSLRSSSYNEQFF. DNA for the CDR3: TGTGCCAGCAGGAGCCTGAGAAGTAGCTCCTACAATGAGCAGTTCTTC.